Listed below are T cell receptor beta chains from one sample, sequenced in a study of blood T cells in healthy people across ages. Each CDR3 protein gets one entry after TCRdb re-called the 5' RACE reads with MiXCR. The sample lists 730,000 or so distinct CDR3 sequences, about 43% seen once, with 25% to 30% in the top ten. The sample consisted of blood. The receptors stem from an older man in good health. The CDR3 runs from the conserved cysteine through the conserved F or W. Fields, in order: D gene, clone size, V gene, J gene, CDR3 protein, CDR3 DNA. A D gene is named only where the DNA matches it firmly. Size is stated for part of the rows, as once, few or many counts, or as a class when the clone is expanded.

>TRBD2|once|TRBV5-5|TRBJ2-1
CASSGIGLAGATSYNEQFF
TGTGCCAGCAGCGGGATCGGACTAGCGGGGGCCACGTCCTACAATGAGCAGTTCTTC
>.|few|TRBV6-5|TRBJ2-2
CASSRESTGELFF
TGTGCCAGCAGCCGAGAGAGCACCGGGGAGCTGTTTTTT
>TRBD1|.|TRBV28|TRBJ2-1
CASSPSGTANNEQFF
TGTGCCAGCAGTCCCTCCGGGACAGCCAACAATGAGCAGTTCTTC
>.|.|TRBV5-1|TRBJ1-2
CASSLGRKDSLNYGYTF
TGCGCCAGCAGCTTGGGCAGGAAGGATTCCCTGAACTATGGCTACACCTTC
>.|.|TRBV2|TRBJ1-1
CASTGSRGTNTEAFF
TGTGCCAGCACCGGGTCGCGGGGTACGAACACTGAAGCTTTCTTT
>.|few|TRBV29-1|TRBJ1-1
CSVEVAGVITEAFF
TGCAGCGTTGAAGTGGCAGGGGTGATCACTGAAGCTTTCTTT
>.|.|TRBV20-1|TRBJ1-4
CSARRNEKLFF
TGCAGTGCTAGACGGAATGAAAAACTGTTTTTT
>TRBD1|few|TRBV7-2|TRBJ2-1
CASSLVGTGVNEQFF
TGTGCCAGCAGCTTAGTCGGGACAGGGGTGAATGAGCAGTTCTTC
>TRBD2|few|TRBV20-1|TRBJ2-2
CSALAGGATGELFF
TGCAGTGCTTTAGCGGGGGGGGCCACCGGGGAGCTGTTTTTT
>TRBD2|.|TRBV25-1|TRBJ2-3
CASSGERETDPSTDTQYF
TGTGCCAGCAGTGGTGAGCGGGAGACAGATCCTAGCACAGATACGCAGTATTTT
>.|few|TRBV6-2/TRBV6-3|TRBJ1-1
CASDQFRGTEAFF
TGTGCCAGCGATCAATTCCGTGGCACTGAAGCTTTCTTT
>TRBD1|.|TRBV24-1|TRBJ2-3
CATSDDRPGQGADTQYF
TGTGCCACCAGTGATGATCGTCCGGGACAGGGAGCAGATACGCAGTATTTT
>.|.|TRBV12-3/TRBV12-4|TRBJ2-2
CASSFPSGGELFF
TGTGCCAGCAGTTTCCCGAGCGGCGGGGAGCTGTTTTTT
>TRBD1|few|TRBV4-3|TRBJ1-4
CASSQDLRDRGRVTNEKLFF
TGCGCCAGCAGCCAAGATCTCCGGGACAGGGGGCGAGTAACTAATGAAAAACTGTTTTTT
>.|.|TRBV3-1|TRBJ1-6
CASSQGARNSPLHF
TGTGCCAGCAGCCAGGGGGCGCGCAATTCACCCCTCCACTTT
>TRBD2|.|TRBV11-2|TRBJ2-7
CASSLRPSGGQGRPSSYNEQYF
TGTGCCAGCAGCTTACGGCCTAGCGGGGGGCAAGGGAGACCGAGCTCCTACAATGAGCAGTACTTC
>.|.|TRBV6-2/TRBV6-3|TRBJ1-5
CASTGRREGQPQHF
TGTGCCAGCACTGGTAGACGGGAGGGTCAGCCCCAGCATTTT
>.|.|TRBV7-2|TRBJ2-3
CASSSTTGPDTQYF
TGTGCCAGCAGCTCGACGACCGGACCAGATACGCAGTATTTT
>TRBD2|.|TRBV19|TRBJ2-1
CASSGGANYNEQFF
TGTGCCAGCTCGGGGGGGGCTAACTACAATGAGCAGTTCTTC
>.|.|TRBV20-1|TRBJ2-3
CSAEPSRGTTDTQYF
TGCAGTGCCGAGCCTAGTAGAGGAACCACAGATACGCAGTATTTT
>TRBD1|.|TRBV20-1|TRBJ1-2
CSAIQGAGGYTF
TGCAGTGCTATACAGGGGGCAGGGGGCTACACCTTC
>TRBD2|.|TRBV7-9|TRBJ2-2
CASSFVAGDLRKGTGELFF
TGTGCCAGCAGCTTTGTGGCGGGAGACCTAAGGAAGGGCACCGGGGAGCTGTTTTTT
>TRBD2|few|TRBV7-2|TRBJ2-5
CASSLVSGRSQETQYF
TGTGCCAGCAGCCTCGTTAGCGGGAGGTCCCAAGAGACCCAGTACTTC
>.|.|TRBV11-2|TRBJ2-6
CASSLDWAGANVLTF
TGTGCCAGCAGCTTAGATTGGGCCGGGGCCAACGTCCTGACTTTC
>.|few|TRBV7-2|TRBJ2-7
CASSRTSSGLSYEQYF
TGTGCCAGCAGCCGAACCTCATCCGGGTTAAGCTACGAGCAGTACTTC
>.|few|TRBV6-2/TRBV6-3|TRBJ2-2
CASELGRLNTGELFF
TGTGCCAGCGAATTGGGGCGATTGAACACCGGGGAGCTGTTTTTT
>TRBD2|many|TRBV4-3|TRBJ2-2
CASSQEPGGPDTGELFF
TGCGCCAGCAGCCAAGAACCGGGAGGGCCTGACACCGGGGAGCTGTTTTTT
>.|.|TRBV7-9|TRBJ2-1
CASSSQRQPGRGEFF
TGTGCCAGCAGCTCCCAACGTCAACCGGGAAGGGGGGAATTCTTC
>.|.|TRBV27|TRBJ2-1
CASSFRWTQTYNEQFF
TGTGCCAGCAGTTTTCGGTGGACACAGACCTACAATGAGCAGTTCTTC
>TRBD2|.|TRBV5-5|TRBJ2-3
CASSLGWTSGGPDTQYF
TGTGCCAGCAGCTTGGGGTGGACTAGCGGAGGCCCAGATACGCAGTATTTT
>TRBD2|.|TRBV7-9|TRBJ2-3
CASSSWLAGGVYF
TGTGCCAGCAGCTCCTGGCTGGCGGGGGGGGTGTATTTT
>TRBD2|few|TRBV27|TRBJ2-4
CASSKLAVAKNIQYF
TGTGCCAGCAGTAAACTAGCGGTAGCCAAAAACATTCAGTACTTC
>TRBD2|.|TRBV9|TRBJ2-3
CASSVGGAGGSTDTQYF
TGTGCCAGCAGCGTAGGTGGTGCGGGGGGGTCGACAGATACGCAGTATTTT
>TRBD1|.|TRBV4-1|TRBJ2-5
CASSQDRDRGLQETQYF
TGCGCCAGCAGCCAAGACCGGGACAGGGGACTACAAGAGACCCAGTACTTC
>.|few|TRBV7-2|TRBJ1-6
CASSLGLRTGYNSPLHF
TGTGCCAGCAGCTTAGGCCTTAGGACGGGATATAATTCACCCCTCCACTTT
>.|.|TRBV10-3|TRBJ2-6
CAISDQGLRGSGANVLTF
TGTGCCATCAGTGACCAGGGACTGCGCGGCTCTGGGGCCAACGTCCTGACTTTC
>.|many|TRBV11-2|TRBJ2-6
CASSSPTGFAPSGANVLTF
TGTGCCAGCAGCTCTCCTACAGGATTCGCCCCCTCTGGGGCCAACGTCCTGACTTTC
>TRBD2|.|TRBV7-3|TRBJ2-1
CASSFETSGRNEQFF
TGTGCCAGCAGCTTTGAGACTAGCGGGAGGAACGAGCAGTTCTTC
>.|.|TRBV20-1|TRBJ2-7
CSARDWDKRGSEQYF
TGCAGTGCTAGAGATTGGGACAAGAGGGGCTCCGAGCAGTACTTC
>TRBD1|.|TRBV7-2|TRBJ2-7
CAGSLSGQGSNEQYF
TGTGCCGGCAGCTTATCAGGACAGGGGTCGAACGAGCAGTACTTC
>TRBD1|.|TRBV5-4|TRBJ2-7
CASSTRQGHYEQYF
TGTGCCAGCAGCACAAGACAGGGTCACTACGAGCAGTACTTC
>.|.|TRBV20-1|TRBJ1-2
CSARGLWGRGAGNYGYTF
TGCAGTGCTAGGGGTCTCTGGGGGCGAGGGGCCGGGAACTATGGCTACACCTTC
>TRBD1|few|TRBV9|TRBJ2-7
CASSKGGQASYEQYF
TGTGCCAGCAGCAAAGGGGGACAGGCTTCCTACGAGCAGTACTTC
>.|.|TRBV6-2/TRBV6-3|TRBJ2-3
CASSYAGGFTDTQYF
TGTGCCAGCAGTTACGCCGGGGGCTTCACAGATACGCAGTATTTT
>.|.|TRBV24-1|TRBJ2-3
CATSDFPSRRDTQYF
TGTGCCACCAGTGATTTTCCCTCCCGGCGAGATACGCAGTATTTT
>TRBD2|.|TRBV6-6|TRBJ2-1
CASRQRGGRANEQFF
TGTGCCAGCAGACAACGCGGCGGGAGGGCCAATGAGCAGTTCTTC
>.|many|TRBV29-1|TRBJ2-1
CSVVGTPNEQFF
TGCAGCGTTGTTGGGACCCCAAATGAGCAGTTCTTC
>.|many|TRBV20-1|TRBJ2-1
CSARDTFGLAPNEQFF
TGCAGTGCTAGAGATACCTTCGGGCTAGCGCCGAATGAGCAGTTCTTC
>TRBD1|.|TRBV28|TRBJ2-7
CASSSPGQCTSYEQYF
TGTGCCAGCAGTTCCCCGGGACAGTGTACATCCTACGAGCAGTACTTC
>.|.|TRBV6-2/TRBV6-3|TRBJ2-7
CASSYSAGYEQYF
TGTGCCAGCAGTTACTCGGCAGGCTACGAGCAGTACTTC
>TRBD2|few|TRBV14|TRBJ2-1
CASSQVASGVALPVNEQFF
TGTGCCAGCAGCCAAGTCGCTAGCGGGGTGGCCCTTCCCGTCAATGAGCAGTTCTTC
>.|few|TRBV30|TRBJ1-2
CAWSKGANYGYTF
TGTGCCTGGAGCAAAGGGGCTAACTATGGCTACACCTTC
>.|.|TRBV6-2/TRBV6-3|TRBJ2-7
CAGRRGGRYEQYF
TGTGCCGGAAGGAGGGGGGGCCGCTACGAGCAGTACTTC
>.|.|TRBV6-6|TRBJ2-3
CASSYSLDTQYF
TGTGCCAGCAGTTACTCGTTGGATACGCAGTATTTT
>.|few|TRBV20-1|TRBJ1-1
CRGEDAFF
TGCAGGGGAGAGGATGCTTTCTTT